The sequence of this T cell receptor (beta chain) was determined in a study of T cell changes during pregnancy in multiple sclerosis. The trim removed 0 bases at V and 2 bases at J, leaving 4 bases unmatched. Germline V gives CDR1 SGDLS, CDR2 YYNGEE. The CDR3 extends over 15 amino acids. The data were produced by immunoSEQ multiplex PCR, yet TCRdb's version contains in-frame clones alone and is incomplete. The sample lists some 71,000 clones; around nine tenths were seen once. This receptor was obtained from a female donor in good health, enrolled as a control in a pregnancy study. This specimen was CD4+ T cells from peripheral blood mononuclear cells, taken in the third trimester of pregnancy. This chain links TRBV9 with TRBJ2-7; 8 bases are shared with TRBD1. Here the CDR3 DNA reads TGTGCCAGCAGCGTAGGTGGACAGGGAGCCTACGAGCAGTACTTC. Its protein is CASSVGGQGAYEQYF. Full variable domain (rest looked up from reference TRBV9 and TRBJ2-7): DSGVTQTPKHLITATGQRVTLRCSPRSGDLSVYWYQQSLDQGLQFLIQYYNGEERAKGNILERFSAQQFPDLHSELNLSSLELGDSALYFCASSVGGQGAYEQYFGPGTRLTVT.